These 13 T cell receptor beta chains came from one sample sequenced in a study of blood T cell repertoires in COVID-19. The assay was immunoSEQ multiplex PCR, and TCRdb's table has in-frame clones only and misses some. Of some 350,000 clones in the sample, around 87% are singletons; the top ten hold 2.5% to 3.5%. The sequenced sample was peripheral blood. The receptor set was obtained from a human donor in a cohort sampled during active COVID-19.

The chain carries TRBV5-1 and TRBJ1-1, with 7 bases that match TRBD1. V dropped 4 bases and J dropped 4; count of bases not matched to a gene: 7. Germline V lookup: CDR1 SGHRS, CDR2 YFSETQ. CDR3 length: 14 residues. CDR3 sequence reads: CASSVGQLGTEAFF. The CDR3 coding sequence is TGCGCCAGCAGCGTGGGACAGCTGGGCACTGAAGCTTTCTTT.

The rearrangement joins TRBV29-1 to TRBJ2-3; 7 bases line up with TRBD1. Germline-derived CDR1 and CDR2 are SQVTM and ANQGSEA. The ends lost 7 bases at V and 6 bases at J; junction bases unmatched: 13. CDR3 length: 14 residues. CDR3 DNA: TGCAGCGCCCTAAAAGGGGGCACGGTCGATACGCAGTATTTT. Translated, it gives CSALKGGTVDTQYF.

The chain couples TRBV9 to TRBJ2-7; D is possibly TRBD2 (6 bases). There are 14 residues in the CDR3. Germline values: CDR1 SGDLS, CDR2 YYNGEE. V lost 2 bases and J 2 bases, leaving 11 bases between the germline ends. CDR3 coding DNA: TGTGCCAGCAGCGTGGCCGGGGGACCCTACGAGCAGTACTTC. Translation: CASSVAGGPYEQYF.

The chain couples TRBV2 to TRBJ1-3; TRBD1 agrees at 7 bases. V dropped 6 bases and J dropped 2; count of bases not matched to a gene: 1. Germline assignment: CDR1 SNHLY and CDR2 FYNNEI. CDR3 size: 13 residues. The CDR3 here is CASSGTAGNTIYF. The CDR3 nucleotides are TGTGCCAGCAGCGGGACAGCTGGAAACACCATATATTTT.

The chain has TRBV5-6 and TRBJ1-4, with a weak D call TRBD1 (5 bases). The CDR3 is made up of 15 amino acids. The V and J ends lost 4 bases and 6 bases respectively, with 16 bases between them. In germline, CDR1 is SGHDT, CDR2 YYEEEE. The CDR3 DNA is TGTGCCAGCAGCCCATTTCTCAGGGAAGATGAAAAACTGTTTTTT. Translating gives CASSPFLREDEKLFF.

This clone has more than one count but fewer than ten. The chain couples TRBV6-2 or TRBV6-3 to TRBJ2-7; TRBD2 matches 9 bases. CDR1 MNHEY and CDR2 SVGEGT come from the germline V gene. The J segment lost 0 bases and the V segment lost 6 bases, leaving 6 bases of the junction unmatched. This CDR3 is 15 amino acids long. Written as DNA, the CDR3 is TGTGCCAGCAGCAAACTAGCGGGCCGCTCCTACGAGCAGTACTTC. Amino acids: CASSKLAGRSYEQYF.

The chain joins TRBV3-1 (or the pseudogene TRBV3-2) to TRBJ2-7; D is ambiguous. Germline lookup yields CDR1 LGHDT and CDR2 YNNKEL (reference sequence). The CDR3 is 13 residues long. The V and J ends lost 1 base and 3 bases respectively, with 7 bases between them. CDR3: CASSQALDYEQYF. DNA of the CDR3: TGTGCCAGCAGCCAAGCATTAGACTACGAGCAGTACTTC.

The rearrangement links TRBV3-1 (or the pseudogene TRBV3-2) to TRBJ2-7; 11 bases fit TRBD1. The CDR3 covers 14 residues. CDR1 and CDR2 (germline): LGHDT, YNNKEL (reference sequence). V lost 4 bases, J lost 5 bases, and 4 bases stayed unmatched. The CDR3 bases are TGTGCCAGCAGCCGAGGGACAGGGGGAAACGAGCAGTACTTC. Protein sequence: CASSRGTGGNEQYF.

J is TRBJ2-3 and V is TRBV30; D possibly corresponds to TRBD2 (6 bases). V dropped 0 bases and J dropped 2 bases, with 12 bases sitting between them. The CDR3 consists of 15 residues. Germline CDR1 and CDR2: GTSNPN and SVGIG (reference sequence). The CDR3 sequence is CAWSVLSGVTDTQYF. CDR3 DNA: TGTGCCTGGAGTGTACTCTCGGGGGTCACAGATACGCAGTATTTT.

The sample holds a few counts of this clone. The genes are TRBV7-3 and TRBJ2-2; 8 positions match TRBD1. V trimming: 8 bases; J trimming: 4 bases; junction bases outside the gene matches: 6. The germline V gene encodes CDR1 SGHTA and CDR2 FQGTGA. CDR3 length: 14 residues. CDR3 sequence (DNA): TGTGCCAGCTCCACTACAGGGGGCACCGGGGAGCTGTTTTTT. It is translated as CASSTTGGTGELFF.

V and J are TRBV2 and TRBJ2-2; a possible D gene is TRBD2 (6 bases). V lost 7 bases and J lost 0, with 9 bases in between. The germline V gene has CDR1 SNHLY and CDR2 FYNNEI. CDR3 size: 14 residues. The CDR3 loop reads CASKEGSNTGELFF. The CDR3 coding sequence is TGTGCCAGCAAGGAGGGCTCGAACACCGGGGAGCTGTTTTTT.

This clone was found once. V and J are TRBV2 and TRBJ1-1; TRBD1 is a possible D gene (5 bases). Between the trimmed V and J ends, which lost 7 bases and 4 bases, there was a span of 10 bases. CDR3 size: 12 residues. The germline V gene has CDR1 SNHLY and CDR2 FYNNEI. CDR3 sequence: CASKAGFTEAFF. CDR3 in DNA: TGTGCCAGCAAAGCAGGGTTCACTGAAGCTTTCTTT. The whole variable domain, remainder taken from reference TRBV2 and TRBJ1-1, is EPEVTQTPSHQVTQMGQEVILRCVPISNHLYFYWYRQILGQKVEFLVSFYNNEISEKSEIFDDQFSVERPDGSNFTLKIRSTKLEDSAMYFCASKAGFTEAFFGQGTRLTVV.

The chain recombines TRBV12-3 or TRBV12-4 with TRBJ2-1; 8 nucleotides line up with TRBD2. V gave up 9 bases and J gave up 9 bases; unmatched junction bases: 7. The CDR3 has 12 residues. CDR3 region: CASREGRGEQFF. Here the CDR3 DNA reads TGTGCCAGTCGGGAGGGGAGGGGTGAGCAGTTCTTC.